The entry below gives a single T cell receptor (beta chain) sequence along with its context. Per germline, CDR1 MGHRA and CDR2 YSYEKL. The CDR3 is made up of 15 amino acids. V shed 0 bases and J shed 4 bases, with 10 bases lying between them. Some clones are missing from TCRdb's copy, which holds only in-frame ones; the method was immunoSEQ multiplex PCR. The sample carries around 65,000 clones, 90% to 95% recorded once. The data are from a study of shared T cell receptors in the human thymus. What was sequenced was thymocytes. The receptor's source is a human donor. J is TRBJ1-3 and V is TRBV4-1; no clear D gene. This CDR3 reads CASSQDRGWGNTIYF. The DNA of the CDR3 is TGCGCCAGCAGCCAAGATAGAGGGTGGGGAAACACCATATATTTT.